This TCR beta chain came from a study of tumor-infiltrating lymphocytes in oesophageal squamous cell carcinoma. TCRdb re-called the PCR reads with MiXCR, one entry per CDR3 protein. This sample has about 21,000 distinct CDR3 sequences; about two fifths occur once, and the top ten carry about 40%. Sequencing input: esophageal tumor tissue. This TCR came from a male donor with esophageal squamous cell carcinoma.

CDR3 sequence reads: CASSPPAGNYEQYF. Here the CDR3 DNA reads TGTGCCAGCTCACCACCGGCGGGCAACTACGAGCAGTACTTC. V usage is TRBV18 and J usage is TRBJ2-5; possibly TRBD2 for D (5 bases). The end of the DNA is better explained by TRBJ2-7, so the J call may be wrong. The CDR3 has 14 residues. Germline V gives CDR1 KGHSH, CDR2 LQKENI.